These 14 T cell receptor beta chains originate from one sample sequenced in a study of T cell responses to AZD1222 COVID-19 vaccine. Assay: immunoSEQ multiplex PCR; the TCRdb copy retains only in-frame clones and omits some. The sample shows 150,000 to 200,000 clones, around 90% of them seen only once. The material sequenced was peripheral blood, taken 28 days after the second AZD1222 dose. These receptors originate from an adult who received the AZD1222 COVID-19 vaccine.

The rearrangement joins TRBV20-1 to TRBJ1-1; D call uncertain. This CDR3 is 13 amino acids long. Trimming stripped 3 bases from V and 1 base from J, with 9 bases between. Germline-derived CDR1 and CDR2 are DFQATT and SNEGSKA (reference sequence). In nucleotides, the CDR3 is TGCAGTGCTAGTGGTGAAGCGAACACTGAAGCTTTCTTT. Residues: CSASGEANTEAFF.

The rearrangement links TRBV30 to TRBJ1-3; D possibly corresponds to TRBD1 (5 bases). Trimming took 1 base from V and 0 from J, leaving 22 bases between them. This CDR3 contains 19 residues. Germline V gives CDR1 GTSNPN, CDR2 SVGIG (reference sequence). CDR3 loop: CAWSATRVGGTSSGNTIYF. As DNA, the CDR3 is TGTGCCTGGAGTGCCACGCGGGTGGGAGGGACCTCCTCTGGAAACACCATATATTTT.

The genes are TRBV3-1 (or the pseudogene TRBV3-2) and TRBJ1-2, with D perhaps matching TRBD1 (5 bases). The CDR3 is made up of 15 amino acids. V shed 2 bases and J shed 8 bases, with 18 bases lying between them. Germline values: CDR1 LGHDT, CDR2 YNNKEL (reference sequence). CDR3: CASSQSNRLLGGYTF. DNA of the CDR3: TGTGCCAGCAGCCAAAGTAACAGGCTACTGGGGGGCTACACCTTC.

The V gene is TRBV7-2, the J gene TRBJ2-3; TRBD2 agrees at 9 bases. J lost 0 bases, V lost 5 bases, and 6 bases had no gene match. Germline V gene data show CDR1 as SGHTA and CDR2 as FQGNSA. CDR3 length: 16 residues. The CDR3: CASSQSSGVSTDTQYF. The CDR3 DNA reads as TGTGCCAGCAGCCAGTCTAGCGGGGTTAGCACAGATACGCAGTATTTT.

The chain links TRBV5-8 to TRBJ1-1, with TRBD1 as a possible D gene (5 bases). This CDR3 region has 13 residues. Trimming cost V 4 bases and J 7 bases, with 14 bases left between them. Germline V CDR1 and CDR2: SGHTS, YDEGEE. CDR3 coding DNA: TGTGCCAGCAGCCGGGTAGGGGCGATTGAAGCTTTCTTT. Protein: CASSRVGAIEAFF.

The gene calls are TRBV7-2 and TRBJ2-7; D uncertain. In germline, CDR1 is SGHTA, CDR2 FQGNSA. The V and J ends lost 0 bases and 0 bases respectively, with 6 bases between them. The CDR3 is made up of 14 amino acids. CDR3 loop: CASSLAGGSYEQYF. The DNA of the CDR3 is TGTGCCAGCAGCTTAGCGGGCGGCTCCTACGAGCAGTACTTC.

The chain is built from TRBV2 and TRBJ1-5; D gene unclear. The CDR3 extends over 14 amino acids. Trimming pared 7 bases from V and 4 bases from J, leaving 14 bases between. The germline gives CDR1 SNHLY, CDR2 FYNNEI. CDR3 sequence (DNA): TGTGCCAGCACCAAGGTTCTCGGGAATCAGCCCCAGCATTTT. This sequence encodes CASTKVLGNQPQHF.

The chain recombines TRBV7-2 with TRBJ2-1, with 12 bases matching TRBD2. CDR1 is SGHTA and CDR2 is FQGNSA in the germline V gene. V was pared by 5 bases and J by 10 bases, with 15 bases of the junction left unmatched. The CDR3 runs 17 residues. CDR3 amino acids: CASSPSPSGRAITEQFF. The CDR3 DNA is TGTGCCAGCAGCCCCTCCCCTAGCGGGAGGGCCATTACGGAGCAGTTCTTC.

This clone was counted once. This chain links TRBV5-4 with TRBJ1-4; 9 positions agree with TRBD1. V was clipped by 4 bases and J by 2 bases; unmatched bases: 12. Per the germline V gene, CDR1 is SGHNT and CDR2 is YYREEE (reference sequence). The CDR3 covers 18 residues. In DNA form, the CDR3 reads TGTGCCAGCAGCGAACCGGGACAGGGAACCTTGACTAATGAAAAACTGTTTTTT. Translating it yields CASSEPGQGTLTNEKLFF.

The rearrangement uses TRBV27 and TRBJ1-1, with TRBD1 as a possible D gene (6 bases). CDR1 MNHEY and CDR2 SMNVEV come from the germline V gene (reference sequence). The V end was cut by 5 bases, the J end by 0 bases, with 19 bases between. CDR3 size: 17 residues. As DNA, the CDR3 is TGTGCCAGCAGTCCACCAGGGAGGGGGGCCATGAACACTGAAGCTTTCTTT. It is translated as CASSPPGRGAMNTEAFF.

This clone is a singleton in its sample. The chain carries TRBV27 and TRBJ2-3, with TRBD2 identical over 7 bases. The CDR3 totals 15 residues. Losses at the gene ends were 6 bases for V and 6 bases for J; bases not matched to a gene: 12. From germline, CDR1 is MNHEY and CDR2 SMNVEV (reference sequence). The CDR3 reads CASRRLAVVRDTQYF. The CDR3 DNA follows: TGTGCCAGCAGACGCCTAGCGGTCGTCAGGGATACGCAGTATTTT.

This clone is a singleton in its sample. The V and J genes are TRBV9 and TRBJ1-2; no definite D call. This CDR3 comprises 12 residues. Germline-derived CDR1 and CDR2 are SGDLS and YYNGEE. The V and J ends lost 0 bases and 7 bases respectively, with 7 bases between them. The DNA of the CDR3 is TGTGCCAGCAGCGTAGATGGCGCTGGCTACACCTTC. Amino acids: CASSVDGAGYTF.

This clone was detected a few times. The chain recombines TRBV27 with TRBJ1-2; the D is unclear. CDR3 size: 14 residues. Germline V gene sequence: CDR1 MNHEY, CDR2 SMNVEV (reference sequence). Trimming cost V 8 bases and J 4 bases, with 17 bases left between them. The CDR3 nucleotides are TGTGCCAGCCTACAACGGCCAGGAGGCTATGGCTACACCTTC. It yields the protein CASLQRPGGYGYTF.

The chain carries TRBV28 and TRBJ2-7, with D unresolved. The CDR3 contains 14 residues. V lost 6 bases, J lost 4 bases, and 16 bases lay in between. CDR1 and CDR2 (germline): MDHEN, SYDVKM. CDR3 amino acids: CASSPLRAFYEQYF. CDR3 nucleotides: TGTGCCAGCAGCCCTCTACGGGCGTTTTACGAGCAGTACTTC.